This entry features one T cell receptor beta chain sequence. The data originate from a study of T cell responses to AZD1222 COVID-19 vaccine. Measured with immunoSEQ multiplex PCR; TCRdb has only the in-frame clones, and not every one. The data contain 85,000 to 130,000 clones, 85% to 90% of them singletons. The receptor was derived from an adult in good health. The specimen comprised peripheral blood, sampled on day 0 of AZD1222 vaccination.

In nucleotides, the CDR3 is TGTGCCATCAGTGAGAGAACAGGGGGAGGTAATGAAAAACTGTTTTTT. Translation gives CAISERTGGGNEKLFF. The chain employs TRBV10-3 and TRBJ1-4; 8 nucleotides match TRBD1. Germline CDR1 is ENHRY and CDR2 is SYGVKD. J was trimmed by 4 bases and V by 2 bases; bases with no gene match: 6. This CDR3 is built from 16 residues.